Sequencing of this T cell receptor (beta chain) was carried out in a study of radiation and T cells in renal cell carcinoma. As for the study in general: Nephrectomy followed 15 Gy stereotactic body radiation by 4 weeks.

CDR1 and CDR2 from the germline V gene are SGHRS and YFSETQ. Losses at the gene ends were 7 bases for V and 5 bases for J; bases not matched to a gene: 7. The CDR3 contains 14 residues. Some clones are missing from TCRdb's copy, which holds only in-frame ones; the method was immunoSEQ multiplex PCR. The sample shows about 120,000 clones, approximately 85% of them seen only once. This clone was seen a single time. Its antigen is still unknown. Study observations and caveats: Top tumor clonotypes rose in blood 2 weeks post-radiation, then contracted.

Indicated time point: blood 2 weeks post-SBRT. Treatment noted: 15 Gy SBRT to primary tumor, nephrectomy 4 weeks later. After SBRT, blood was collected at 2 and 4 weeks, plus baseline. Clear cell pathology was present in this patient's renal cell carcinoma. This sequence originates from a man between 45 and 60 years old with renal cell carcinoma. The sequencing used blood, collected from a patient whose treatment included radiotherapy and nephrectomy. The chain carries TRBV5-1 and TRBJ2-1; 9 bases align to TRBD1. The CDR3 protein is CASARWTGDNEQFF. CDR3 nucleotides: TGCGCCAGCGCCCGCTGGACAGGGGACAATGAGCAGTTCTTC.